The present entry profiles one T cell receptor (beta chain) with its context. This clone occurred a few times. Its cognate antigen has yet to be identified. Per-nucleotide qualities are absent, and no much larger clonotype sits a single base away. This sample stems from a study of cytomegalovirus exposure and HLA in healthy donors (dated by TCRdb to 2016 to 2017). In terms of the full investigation: An earlier analysis of about 560 of the donors reported 276 Gb of sequence data and around 110 million unique TCR beta sequences obtained from about 200 million T cells. An early release covering just under 650 HLA-typed donors comprised 300 to 350 gigabases of sequencing data and about 90 million unique TCR sequences. Of the approximately 370 genotyped donors, approximately 80% were placed in the genetic ancestry cluster associated with self-reported Caucasian donors. The study aimed to test whether signatures of past pathogen exposure could be identified by cataloging public T cell receptors. Using immunosequencing, the study profiled T cell repertoires from around 680 subjects and related those repertoires to cytomegalovirus serostatus. In addition to the first cohort of roughly 700 subjects, a separate validation cohort of 120 different subjects was used. The study combined high-throughput TCR immunosequencing, statistical association of individual TCRs with disease status, and machine learning to predict cytomegalovirus infection status. To study patterns of TCR occurrence, a later analysis re-analyzed previously published TCR beta repertoires from 700 or so donors and added high-resolution HLA genotyping. Rather than using new phenotypic data, the later analysis identified candidate immune exposures from TCR beta sequences and from how often those sequences occurred across donors. An earlier analysis of 500 to 750 of the donors applied high-throughput TCR beta sequencing to assess whether each TCR beta V gene segment acted as functional or pseudogenic. Donor age, sex, ethnicity and CMV serostatus were compiled together with the repertoire data. A later genetic analysis took genome-wide SNP genotypes for about 65% of the 666 donors and used that subset as a discovery cohort. All discovery cohort repertoires had been generated using a single sequencing platform. Class I and class II HLA loci were covered by the typing at four-digit resolution. Typing coverage differed by locus: A, B, C, DRB1 and DQB1 were typed in about 629-640 donors, DQA1 in 522, DPA1 in 600 to 610, and DPB1 in around 490. Because of strong linkage in the cohort, roughly five DR-DQ haplotypes were treated as single units for association and clustering. On average, roughly 200,000 unique TCR beta nucleotide sequences were sequenced per donor among 300 to 500 genotyped donors of the cohort, with 15% to 20% of those sequences being non-productive.

The protocol used for the library was the immunoSEQ multiplex PCR assay. For the multiplex PCR, a mixture combining 60 forward primers for TCR Vbeta segments and 13 reverse primers for TCR Jbeta segments was used. The CDR3 region of rearranged TCR beta genes was amplified from genomic DNA with a multiplex PCR assay. On the Illumina HiSeq System, the amplified TCR beta libraries were sequenced as 87-base-pair reads. The paper's processing steps were these. A later analysis tallied around 82 million unique TCR beta chains across the approximately 670 repertoires, and about 12 million of those chains were shared by two or more donors. A nearest-neighbor algorithm error-corrected the raw reads and collapsed the reads into unique sequences, merging closely related sequences to remove PCR and sequencing errors. CDR3 sequences were aligned to IMGT reference sequences to assign V, D and J gene segments. For a sequence to be retained, a match of at least six nucleotides to both a V gene segment and a J gene segment was required. Rearrangements were called productive when the CDR3 lacked stop codons and stayed in frame with V and J; all others were non-productive. Following IMGT convention, CDR3 was defined as the stretch from the second conserved V-encoded cysteine to the conserved J-encoded phenylalanine. Sequences without an unambiguous match to a single V gene segment were excluded from the earlier analysis of about 600 of the donors. In an earlier analysis of 587 of the donors, V segments were called functional above 56.7% productive rearrangements and were called segregating when the between-donor standard deviation exceeded 5%. To diagnose cytomegalovirus status from the catalog of TCR beta chain sequences, a statistical classification framework was built. In a later analysis, V and J genes were assigned by comparing TCR nucleotide sequences against IMGT/GENE-DB human TR gene sequences. In a later analysis, CDR3 sequences and most-parsimonious VDJ recombination scenarios were assigned using the TCRdist pipeline. In a later analysis, every TCR beta chain was defined by the combination of its CDR3 amino acid sequence and its V-gene family, and reads without a unique V-gene family were dropped. In a later analysis, fewer than 600 highly shared, low-generation-probability nucleotide sequences were removed to address suspected cross-contamination and a sequencing artifact. For each public chain, a later analysis derived a clonal expansion index from normalized ranks of inferred template counts within each repertoire. Generation probabilities in a later analysis came from a VDJ recombination model fitted to out-of-frame rearrangements, and those results were checked against IGoR. Hypergeometric tests were used in a later analysis to score TCR-TCR, TCR-HLA and TCR-CMV co-occurrence, with a repertoire-size bias correction applied to the TCR pairs. A later analysis estimated false discovery rates by permuting HLA or CMV assignments 20 times. In a later analysis, co-occurring TCRs were grouped using DBSCAN, and TCRdist sequence similarity was added for clustering within HLA-allele-positive subsets. Repertoires with fewer than 30,000 or more than 120,000 public chains were left out of co-occurrence clustering, as were about five repertoires with anomalous nucleotide sharing. The immuneACCESS repertoire file appears here via TCRdb, limited to in-frame rearrangements. These files lack a portion of the clones; in checked studies, under half of the deficit traces to unresolved V genes, and the cause of the others is not known. The V and J calls and clone size come from that table; D and trimming were worked out from the DNA. For this sample the table gives about 130,000 clones, of which around 78% were detected only once. 1.8% of the sample belongs to the ten largest clones.

The CDR3, cysteine through phenylalanine, is 13 amino acids long. CDR3 DNA only is kept here, 39 bases in frame from base 1. Cut back by 2 bases and 4 bases, the V and J ends lie 6 bases apart. The germline V gene (reference sequence) yields MNHEY for CDR1 and SMNVEV for CDR2. In total, over 600 healthy bone marrow donors made up the cohort. At the time of sampling, every cohort member was nominally healthy, though immune exposures that went unrecorded were likely present. The donor tested CMV seronegative, placing the donor among the 350 or so seronegative members of the cohort. A peripheral blood sample was collected from each donor, and TCR beta sequencing was performed on peripheral blood mononuclear cells. Genomic DNA extraction from the blood cell samples was performed with the Qiagen DNeasy Blood Extraction Kit. Points the paper makes about the study in general: In a later analysis, HLA-associated TCR beta chains showed more clonal expansion and lower generation probabilities than non-associated chains that were equally common. This cohort had only TCR beta chains sequenced, and the lack of alpha or paired-chain data limited which features could be detected. A cluster of highly shared sequence variants was judged likely to be a technical artifact of the sequencing pipeline. A further reported finding was that TCR beta sequences accurately predicted the HLA-A and HLA-B alleles for most subjects in the first cohort. A later genetic analysis associated a missense DCLRE1C variant with V-gene and J-gene trimming of TCR beta chains, and an independent cohort replicated the association. Some IMGT-functional V segments, including TRBV6-2 and TRBV6-3, could not be told apart with the 87-base-pair reads, so those segments were excluded. According to a later analysis, parvovirus B19, influenza, CMV and Epstein-Barr virus appeared linked to several top co-occurrence clusters. An earlier analysis of around 500 of the donors showed that most TCR beta V segments appeared in productive rearrangements either about 87% or about 30% of the time, which broadly matched IMGT annotations. Because counts were too low, approximately 15 rarely observed V segments, including chromosome 9 orphons, were excluded from the earlier analysis of under 650 of the donors. In a later analysis, most CMV-associated TCR beta chains were found to appear HLA-restricted, with HLA associations seemingly driven largely by CMV exposure. Roughly uniform sequencing depth across donors was assumed in presence/absence analyses, although this assumption may not hold. HLA typing was unavailable for some donors at each locus, so association tests used only the typed subset. The authors suggested that the approach could potentially be extended to other disease states and immunological phenotypes. Across donors, most TCR sequences were observed very rarely, whereas some public TCRs were present in many individuals. In a later genetic analysis, fewer N-insertions in productive TCRs were reported among donors in an Asian-associated ancestry cluster than the roughly 700-donor mean. When HLA alleles, especially DR and DQ, strongly co-occurred, TCR associations were difficult to assign to individual alleles. CMV serostatus was the only immune exposure information available for the cohort. The classifier was reported to diagnose cytomegalovirus status with high specificity and sensitivity in both the original and validation cohorts. In a later analysis, TCR association rates were found to vary across HLA loci, with the most associated TCRs seen for DRB1 alleles and the fewest for HLA-C alleles. In vitro tests confirmed that a few of the cytomegalovirus-associated TCR beta chains recognize cytomegalovirus antigens. A total of about 150 TCR beta chains were listed by the study as associated with cytomegalovirus. Linkage disequilibrium might explain the correlated functional status among segregating V segments, but an unknown experimental factor could not be excluded. A later analysis associated 17,000 or so TCR beta sequences with specific HLA alleles at a false discovery rate of 0.05.

This sequence originates from a woman in her forties or fifties in good health and CMV-seronegative. The rearrangement combines TRBV27 with TRBJ2-1; no D gene is confidently identified. The sequenced material came from PBMCs. The nucleotide sequence reads as follows: TGTGCCAGCAGTTTAAGAGAATACAATGAGCAGTTCTTC. Its translation reads: CASSLREYNEQFF.